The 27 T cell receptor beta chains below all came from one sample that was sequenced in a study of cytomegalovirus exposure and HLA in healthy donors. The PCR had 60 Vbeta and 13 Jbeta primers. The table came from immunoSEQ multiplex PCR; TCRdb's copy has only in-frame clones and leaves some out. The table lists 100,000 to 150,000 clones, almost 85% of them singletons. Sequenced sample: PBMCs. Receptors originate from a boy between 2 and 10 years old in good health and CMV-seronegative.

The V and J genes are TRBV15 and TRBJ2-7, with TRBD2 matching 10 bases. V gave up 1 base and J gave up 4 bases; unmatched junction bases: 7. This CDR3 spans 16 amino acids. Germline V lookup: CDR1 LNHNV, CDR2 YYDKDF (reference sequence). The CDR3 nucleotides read TGTGCCACCAGCAGAGGCGGACTAGCGGCCTTTTACGAGCAGTACGTC. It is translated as CATSRGGLAAFYEQYV.

As DNA, the CDR3 is TGTGCCTGGAGTACAGACAGTAGCTCTGGAAACACCATATATTTT. Its translation is CAWSTDSSSGNTIYF. V and J are TRBV30 and TRBJ1-3; D perhaps matches TRBD1 (5 bases). The CDR3 is 15 residues long. CDR1 is GTSNPN and CDR2 is SVGIG in the germline V gene (reference sequence). Trimming pared 2 bases from V and 0 bases from J, leaving 11 bases between.

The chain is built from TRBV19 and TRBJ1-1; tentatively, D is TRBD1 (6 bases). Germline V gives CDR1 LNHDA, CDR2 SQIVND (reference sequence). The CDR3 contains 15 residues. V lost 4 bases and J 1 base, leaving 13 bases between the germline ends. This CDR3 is CASSTNGQQNTEAFF. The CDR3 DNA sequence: TGTGCCAGTAGTACCAACGGACAGCAGAACACTGAAGCTTTCTTT.

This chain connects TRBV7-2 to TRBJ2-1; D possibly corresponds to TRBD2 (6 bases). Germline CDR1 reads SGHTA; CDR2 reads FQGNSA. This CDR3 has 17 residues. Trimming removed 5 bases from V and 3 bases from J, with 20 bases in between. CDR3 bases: TGTGCCAGCAGCCGCCGGACCCTAGCGCAAGTCTACAATGAGCAGTTCTTC. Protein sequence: CASSRRTLAQVYNEQFF.

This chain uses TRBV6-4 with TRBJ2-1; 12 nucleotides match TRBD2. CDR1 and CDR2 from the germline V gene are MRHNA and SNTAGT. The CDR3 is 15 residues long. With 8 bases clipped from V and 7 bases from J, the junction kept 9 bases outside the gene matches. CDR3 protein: CASASGGAVSNEQFF. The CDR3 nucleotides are TGTGCCAGCGCTAGCGGGGGGGCCGTTTCAAATGAGCAGTTCTTC.

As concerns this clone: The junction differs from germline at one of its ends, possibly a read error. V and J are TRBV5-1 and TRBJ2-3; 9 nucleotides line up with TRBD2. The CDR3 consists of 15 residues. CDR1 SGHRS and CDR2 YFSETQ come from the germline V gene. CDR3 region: CVSSRSGTSMDTQYF. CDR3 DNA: TGCGTCAGCAGCCGGTCCGGGACTAGCATGGATACGCAGTATTTT.

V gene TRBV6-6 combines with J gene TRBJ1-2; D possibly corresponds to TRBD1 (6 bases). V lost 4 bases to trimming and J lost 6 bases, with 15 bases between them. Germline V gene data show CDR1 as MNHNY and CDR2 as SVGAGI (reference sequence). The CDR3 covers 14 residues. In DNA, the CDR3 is TGTGCCAGCAGTTCCGCCGGGGGGGGCGATGGCTACACCTTC. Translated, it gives CASSSAGGGDGYTF.

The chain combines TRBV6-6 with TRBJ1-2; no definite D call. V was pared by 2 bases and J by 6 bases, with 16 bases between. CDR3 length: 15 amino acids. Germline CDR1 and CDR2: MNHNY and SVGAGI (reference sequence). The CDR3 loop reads CASSYRTWEADGYTF. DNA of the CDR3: TGTGCCAGCAGTTACCGAACCTGGGAGGCGGATGGCTACACCTTC.

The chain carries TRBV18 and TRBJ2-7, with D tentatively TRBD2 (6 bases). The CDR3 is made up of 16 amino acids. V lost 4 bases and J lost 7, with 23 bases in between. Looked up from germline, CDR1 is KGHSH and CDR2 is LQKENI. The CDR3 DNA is TGTGCCAGCTCACGTGGAGGGATGGGGTACGCGGATGAGCAGTACTTC. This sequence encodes CASSRGGMGYADEQYF.

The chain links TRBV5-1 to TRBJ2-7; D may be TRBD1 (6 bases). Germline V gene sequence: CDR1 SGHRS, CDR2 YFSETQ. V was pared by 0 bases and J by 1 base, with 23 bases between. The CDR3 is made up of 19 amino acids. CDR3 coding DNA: TGCGCCAGCAGCTTGGCCTTCTCCTTCGATTGGGACAAGTCCTACGAGCAGTACTTC. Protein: CASSLAFSFDWDKSYEQYF.

This CDR3 reads CASSHPPKQGAGYGYTF. In nucleotides, the CDR3 is TGCGCCAGCAGCCACCCACCAAAGCAGGGGGCCGGCTATGGCTACACCTTC. The rearrangement links TRBV4-1 to TRBJ1-2, with 8 bases matching TRBD1. V was clipped by 3 bases and J by 4 bases; unmatched bases: 13. The germline V gene encodes CDR1 MGHRA and CDR2 YSYEKL. The CDR3 extends over 17 amino acids.

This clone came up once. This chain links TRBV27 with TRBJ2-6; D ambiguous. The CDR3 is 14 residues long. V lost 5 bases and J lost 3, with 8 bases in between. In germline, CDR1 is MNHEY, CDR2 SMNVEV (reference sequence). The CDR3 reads CASSATGGANVLTF. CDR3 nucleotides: TGTGCCAGCAGTGCGACGGGTGGGGCCAACGTCCTGACTTTC.

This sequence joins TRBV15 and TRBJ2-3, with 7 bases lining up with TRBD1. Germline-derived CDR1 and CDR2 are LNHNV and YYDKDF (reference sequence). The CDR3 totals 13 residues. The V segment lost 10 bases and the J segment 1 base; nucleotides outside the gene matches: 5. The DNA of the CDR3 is TGTGCCATTTCGGACAGGCGCACAGATACGCAGTATTTT. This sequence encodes CAISDRRTDTQYF. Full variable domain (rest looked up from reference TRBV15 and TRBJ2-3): DAMVIQNPRYQVTQFGKPVTLSCSQTLNHNVMYWYQQKSSQAPKLLFHYYDKDFNNEADTPDNFQSRRPNTSFCFLDIRSPGLGDTAMYLCAISDRRTDTQYFGPGTRLTVL.

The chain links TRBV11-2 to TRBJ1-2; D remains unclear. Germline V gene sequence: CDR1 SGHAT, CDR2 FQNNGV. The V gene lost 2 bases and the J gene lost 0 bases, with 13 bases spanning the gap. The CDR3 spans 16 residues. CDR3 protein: CASSLIRPGANYGYTF. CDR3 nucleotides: TGTGCCAGCAGCTTAATTCGGCCTGGAGCTAACTATGGCTACACCTTC.

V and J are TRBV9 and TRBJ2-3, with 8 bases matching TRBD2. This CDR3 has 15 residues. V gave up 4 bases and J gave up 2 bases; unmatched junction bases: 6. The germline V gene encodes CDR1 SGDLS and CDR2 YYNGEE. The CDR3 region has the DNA TGTGCCAGCAGCCCCCGGGGGGGCATCACAGATACGCAGTATTTT. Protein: CASSPRGGITDTQYF.

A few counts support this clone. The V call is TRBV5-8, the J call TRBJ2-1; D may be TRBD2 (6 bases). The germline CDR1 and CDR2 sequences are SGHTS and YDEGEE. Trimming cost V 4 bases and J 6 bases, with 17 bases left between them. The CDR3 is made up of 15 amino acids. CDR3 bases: TGTGCCAGCAGCCCGCGGTCGGGGGTCTTCAATGAGCAGTTCTTC. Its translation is CASSPRSGVFNEQFF.

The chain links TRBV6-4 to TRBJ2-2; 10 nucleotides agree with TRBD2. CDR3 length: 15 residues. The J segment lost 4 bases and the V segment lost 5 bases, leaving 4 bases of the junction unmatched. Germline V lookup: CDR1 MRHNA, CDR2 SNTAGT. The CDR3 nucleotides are TGTGCCAGCAGTTCCGGGACTAGCGTCACCGGGGAGCTGTTTTTT. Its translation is CASSSGTSVTGELFF.

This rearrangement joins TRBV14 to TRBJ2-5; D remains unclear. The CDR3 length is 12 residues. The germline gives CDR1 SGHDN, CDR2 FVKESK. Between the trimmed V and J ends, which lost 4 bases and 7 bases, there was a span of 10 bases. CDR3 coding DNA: TGTGCCAGCAGCCGAGAGCGCGGGACCCAGTACTTC. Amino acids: CASSRERGTQYF.

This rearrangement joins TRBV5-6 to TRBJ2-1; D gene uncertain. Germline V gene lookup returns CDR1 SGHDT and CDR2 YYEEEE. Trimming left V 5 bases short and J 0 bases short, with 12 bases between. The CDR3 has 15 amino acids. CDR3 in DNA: TGTGCCAGCAGGGGCCCCCGTAGCTCCTACAATGAGCAGTTCTTC. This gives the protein CASRGPRSSYNEQFF.

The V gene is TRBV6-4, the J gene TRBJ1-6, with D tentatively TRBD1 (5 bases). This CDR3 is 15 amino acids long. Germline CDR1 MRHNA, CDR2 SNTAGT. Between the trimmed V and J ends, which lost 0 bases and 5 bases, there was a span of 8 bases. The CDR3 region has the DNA TGTGCCAGCAGTGACTCTGTAGGGGATAATTCACCCCTCCACTTT. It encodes CASSDSVGDNSPLHF.

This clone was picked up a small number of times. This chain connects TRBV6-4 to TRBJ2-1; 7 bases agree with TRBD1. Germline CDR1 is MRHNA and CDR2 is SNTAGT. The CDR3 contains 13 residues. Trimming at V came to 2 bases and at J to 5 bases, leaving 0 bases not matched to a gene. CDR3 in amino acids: CASSDRGHNEQFF. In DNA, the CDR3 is TGTGCCAGCAGTGACAGGGGGCACAATGAGCAGTTCTTC.

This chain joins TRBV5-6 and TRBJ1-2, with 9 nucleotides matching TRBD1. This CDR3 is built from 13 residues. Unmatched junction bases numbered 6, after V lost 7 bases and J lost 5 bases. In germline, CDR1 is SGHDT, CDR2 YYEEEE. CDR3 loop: CASVRTGAYGYTF. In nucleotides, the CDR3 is TGTGCCAGCGTCAGGACAGGGGCTTATGGCTACACCTTC.

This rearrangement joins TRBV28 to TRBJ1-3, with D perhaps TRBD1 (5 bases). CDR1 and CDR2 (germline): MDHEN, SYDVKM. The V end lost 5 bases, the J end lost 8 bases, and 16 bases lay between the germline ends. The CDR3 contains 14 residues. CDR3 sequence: CASSRESLGDTIYF. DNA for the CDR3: TGTGCCAGCAGTCGGGAGAGTTTGGGGGACACCATATATTTT.

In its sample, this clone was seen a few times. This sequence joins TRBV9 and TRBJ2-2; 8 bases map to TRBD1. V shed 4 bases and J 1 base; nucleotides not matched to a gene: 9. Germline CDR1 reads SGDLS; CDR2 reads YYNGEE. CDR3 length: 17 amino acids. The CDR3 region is CASSIPRGTGNTGELFF. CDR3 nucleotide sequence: TGTGCCAGCAGCATCCCCCGCGGGACAGGGAACACCGGGGAGCTGTTTTTT.

CDR3 protein: CASNRGQTNTGELFF. CDR3 nucleotides: TGTGCCAGTAACAGGGGGCAAACGAACACCGGGGAGCTGTTTTTT. This sequence joins TRBV18 and TRBJ2-2, with TRBD1 matching over 9 bases. Germline CDR1 KGHSH, CDR2 LQKENI. This CDR3 is built from 15 residues. Trimming cost V 9 bases and J 0 bases; bases outside gene matches: 5.

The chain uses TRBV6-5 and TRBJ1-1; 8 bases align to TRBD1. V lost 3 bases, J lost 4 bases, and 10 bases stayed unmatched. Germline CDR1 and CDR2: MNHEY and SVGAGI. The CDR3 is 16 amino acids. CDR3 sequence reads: CASSYSRGRKGTEAFF. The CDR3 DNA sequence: TGTGCCAGCAGTTATAGCAGGGGGCGAAAGGGCACTGAAGCTTTCTTT.

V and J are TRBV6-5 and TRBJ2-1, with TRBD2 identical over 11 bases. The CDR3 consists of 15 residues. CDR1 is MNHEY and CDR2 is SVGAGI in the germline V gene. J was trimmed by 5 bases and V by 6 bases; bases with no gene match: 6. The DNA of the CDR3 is TGTGCCAGCAGCCGATCGGGACTAGCGGACAATGAGCAGTTCTTC. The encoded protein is CASSRSGLADNEQFF.